This is a list of T cell receptor beta chains from one sample in a study of response to subunit inactivated influenza vaccine. TCRdb ran MiXCR on the RT-PCR reads and lists one entry per CDR3 protein. Of over 800,000 distinct CDR3 sequences in the sample, 21% were seen once. The sample in question was PBMCs from blood, obtained around 5 days after vaccination. These receptors were taken from a man aged 45-60 years who received an inactivated influenza vaccine. The CDR3 runs from the conserved cysteine through the conserved F or W. The D gene is left open where the match is weak. The size field is filled for only some rows; it gives once, few, many or a size class.

-	-	TRBV20-1	15	TRBJ1-1	CSARDGGGPNTEAFF	TGCAGTGCTAGAGATGGGGGGGGGCCCAACACTGAAGCTTTCTTT
-	-	TRBV6-1	16	TRBJ1-5	CASRSGLTNSNQPQHF	TGTGCCAGCAGGTCTGGACTGACAAATAGCAATCAGCCCCAGCATTTT
-	-	TRBV15	13	TRBJ1-1	CATSVGGDTEAFF	TGTGCCACCTCCGTTGGGGGCGACACTGAAGCTTTCTTT
-	-	TRBV4-2	13	TRBJ2-5	CASSPDVSETQYF	TGTGCCAGCAGCCCGGACGTATCAGAGACCCAGTACTTC
-	TRBD2	TRBV5-1	18	TRBJ2-6	CASSWTGLAGAGANVLTF	TGCGCCAGCAGCTGGACCGGACTAGCGGGAGCTGGGGCCAACGTCCTGACTTTC
few	-	TRBV6-5	15	TRBJ1-4	CASSYFVPTQEKLFF	TGTGCCAGCAGTTACTTCGTTCCCACCCAGGAAAAACTGTTTTTT
-	-	TRBV20-1	14	TRBJ1-2	CSARDSRGLYGYTF	TGCAGTGCTAGAGATTCAAGAGGACTCTATGGCTACACCTTC
few	TRBD1	TRBV20-1	15	TRBJ2-7	CSANLDREVTYEQYF	TGCAGTGCTAACCTGGACAGGGAGGTTACCTACGAGCAGTACTTC
-	TRBD2	TRBV20-1	14	TRBJ2-7	CSAPQLAGVYEQYF	TGCAGTGCTCCGCAACTAGCGGGGGTCTACGAGCAGTACTTC
-	TRBD2	TRBV7-9	14	TRBJ2-5	CASSFLGDYKTQYF	TGTGCCAGCAGCTTTCTGGGGGACTACAAGACCCAGTACTTC
few	-	TRBV7-7	15	TRBJ2-5	CASSLATGTGETQYF	TGTGCTAGCAGCTTAGCCACAGGGACCGGAGAGACCCAGTACTTC
few	-	TRBV28	15	TRBJ2-7	CASRMGWGVFYEQYF	TGTGCCAGCAGAATGGGTTGGGGCGTTTTCTACGAGCAGTACTTC
-	TRBD1	TRBV7-2	16	TRBJ2-7	CASSLTGGPSSYEQYF	TGTGCCAGCAGCTTAACAGGGGGCCCGTCCTCCTACGAGCAGTACTTC
-	-	TRBV6-4	13	TRBJ2-2	CASSDYGAGELFF	TGTGCCAGCAGTGACTACGGGGCCGGGGAGCTGTTTTTT
few	-	TRBV5-1	15	TRBJ2-1	CASSLQQDSYNEQFF	TGCGCCAGCAGCTTACAACAGGACTCCTACAATGAGCAGTTCTTC
-	TRBD1	TRBV5-6	14	TRBJ1-4	CASSSGQGRRKLFF	TGTGCCAGCAGCTCTGGACAGGGGCGGCGAAAACTGTTTTTT
-	-	TRBV7-6	15	TRBJ1-5	CASSLEAEGNQPQHF	TGTGCCAGCAGCTTAGAAGCCGAGGGCAATCAGCCCCAGCATTTT
-	TRBD2	TRBV11-2	20	TRBJ2-1	CASSSNLEASGRISYNEQFF	TGTGCCAGCAGCTCCAACCTTGAGGCTAGCGGGAGAATCTCCTACAATGAGCAGTTCTTC
-	-	TRBV6-1	14	TRBJ2-7	CASSKQAISYEQYF	TGTGCCAGCAGCAAACAGGCTATCTCCTACGAGCAGTACTTC
few	TRBD1	TRBV2	15	TRBJ2-7	CASTQDRGYSYEQYF	TGTGCCAGCACCCAGGACAGGGGGTACTCCTACGAGCAGTACTTC
few	-	TRBV7-9	15	TRBJ1-1	CASSSLGAFGAEAFF	TGTGCCAGCAGCTCCCTAGGAGCATTTGGGGCTGAAGCTTTCTTT
few	-	TRBV5-1	13	TRBJ1-1	CASSLAARSEAFF	TGCGCCAGCAGCTTGGCCGCGAGGTCTGAAGCTTTCTTT
-	TRBD1	TRBV7-6	15	TRBJ2-2	CASTRDRLNTGELFF	TGTGCCAGCACCAGGGACAGGCTGAACACCGGGGAGCTGTTTTTT
-	TRBD1	TRBV4-3	16	TRBJ2-1	CASSQVFGTGYNEQFF	TGCGCCAGCAGCCAAGTATTTGGGACAGGGTACAATGAGCAGTTCTTC
few	TRBD2	TRBV20-1	16	TRBJ2-3	CSASYLTSGLTDTQYF	TGCAGTGCTAGCTACCTAACTAGCGGTCTCACAGATACGCAGTATTTT
-	-	TRBV11-2	12	TRBJ2-1	CASSLFHNEQFF	TGTGCCAGCAGCTTATTCCACAATGAGCAGTTCTTC
many	TRBD1	TRBV4-3	15	TRBJ2-7	CASSQEGQGAYEQYF	TGCGCCAGCAGCCAGGAGGGACAGGGGGCCTACGAGCAGTACTTC
-	-	TRBV7-2	13	TRBJ1-6	CASSRANNSPLHF	TGTGCCAGCAGCCGGGCCAATAATTCACCCCTCCACTTT
-	TRBD2	TRBV7-9	14	TRBJ2-7	CGSSSGGPSYEQYF	TGTGGCAGCAGCAGCGGGGGTCCCTCCTACGAGCAGTACTTC
-	TRBD2	TRBV5-1	16	TRBJ2-3	CASSLVPSGRVDTQYF	TGCGCCAGCAGCTTGGTACCTAGCGGGAGGGTAGATACGCAGTATTTT
-	-	TRBV28	13	TRBJ2-5	CASSRGADGTQYF	TGTGCCAGCTCGAGGGGGGCGGACGGGACCCAGTACTTC
-	-	TRBV7-9	17	TRBJ2-1	CASSPERGAGSYNEQFF	TGTGCCAGCAGCCCCGAGAGGGGGGCTGGCTCCTACAATGAGCAGTTCTTC
-	-	TRBV12-3/TRBV12-4	14	TRBJ1-5	CASSLGDTYQPQHF	TGTGCCAGCAGTTTGGGGGACACATATCAGCCCCAGCATTTT
few	-	TRBV29-1	13	TRBJ2-5	CSVGWGYQETQYF	TGCAGCGTTGGGTGGGGCTACCAAGAGACCCAGTACTTC
-	-	TRBV11-2	18	TRBJ2-3	CASSLRWRGDLLWDTQYF	TGTGCCAGCAGCTTAAGATGGCGGGGCGATCTCCTTTGGGATACGCAGTATTTT
-	TRBD2	TRBV7-2	15	TRBJ2-1	CASSLGRGTHNEQFF	TGTGCCAGCAGCTTGGGGCGGGGGACCCACAATGAGCAGTTCTTC
many	-	TRBV29-1	13	TRBJ2-3	CSVDSSYTDTQYF	TGCAGCGTTGACTCCTCGTACACAGATACGCAGTATTTT
few	-	TRBV4-2	15	TRBJ2-7	CASSQDRRRFEEQYF	TGTGCCAGCAGCCAAGACCGACGGAGATTTGAGGAGCAGTACTTC
few	-	TRBV25-1	16	TRBJ1-4	CASSDHGGTWGEKLFF	TGTGCCAGCAGTGACCATGGGGGGACATGGGGTGAAAAACTGTTTTTT
-	TRBD2	TRBV28	17	TRBJ2-3	CASSSRTSGLRGDTQYF	TGTGCCAGCAGTTCCAGGACTAGCGGCCTCAGGGGAGATACGCAGTATTTT
-	-	TRBV5-6	17	TRBJ2-5	CASSRTLTGLGLETQYF	TGTGCCAGCAGCCGAACGTTAACGGGACTGGGCCTAGAGACCCAGTACTTC
-	-	TRBV27	15	TRBJ2-1	CASSFQGAVLNEQFF	TGTGCCAGCAGTTTTCAAGGGGCAGTTTTAAATGAGCAGTTCTTC
-	TRBD2	TRBV6-1	16	TRBJ2-1	CASSEWAGDFNNEQFF	TGTGCCAGCAGTGAATGGGCGGGAGACTTCAACAATGAGCAGTTCTTC
-	TRBD1	TRBV15	14	TRBJ1-5	CATSGQGLNQPQHF	TGTGCCACCTCCGGACAGGGACTAAATCAGCCCCAGCATTTT